These 32 T cell receptor beta chains were sequenced from one sample in a study of CXCR3-negative and CXCR3-positive naive CD8 T cells. UMI-labeled 5' RACE yielded the TRB cDNA libraries. TCRdb reprocessed the 5' RACE reads; each CDR3 protein has one entry and no DNA is given. This listing includes some 130,000 distinct CDR3 sequences. Sequenced input: naive CXCR3- CD8+ T cells from blood. Subset defined: CD45RO-CCR7+CD27+CD95- naive CD8+ T cells lacking CXCR3 (TNR3-). Source of these receptors: a human donor in good health. Some clones in this sample may be carry-over from other donors' samples.

The genes are TRBV29-1 and TRBJ1-1. Germline assignment: CDR1 SQVTM and CDR2 ANQGSEA. There are 14 residues in the CDR3. CDR3 region: CSVESTALGTEAFF.

The V and J genes are TRBV29-1 and TRBJ2-5; no DNA is available, so the TRBD1 call from TCRdb remains unchecked. CDR1 and CDR2 from the germline V gene are SQVTM and ANQGSEA. This CDR3 has 14 residues. The CDR3 is CSVELEGEGETQYF.

The chain links TRBV5-1 to TRBJ2-6. The CDR3 length is 16 residues. The germline V gene encodes CDR1 SGHRS and CDR2 YFSETQ. The CDR3 loop is CASSYISGSGANVLTF.

V usage is TRBV14 and J usage is TRBJ2-7; absent DNA, TCRdb's TRBD2 call cannot be checked. Germline loops: CDR1 SGHDN, CDR2 FVKESK. The CDR3 contains 16 residues. The CDR3 loop is CASSPQPGLFYYEQYF. The whole variable domain, remainder taken from reference TRBV14 and TRBJ2-7, is EAGVTQFPSHSVIEKGQTVTLRCDPISGHDNLYWYRRVMGKEIKFLLHFVKESKQDESGMPNNRFLAERTGGTYSTLKVQPAELEDSGVYFCASSPQPGLFYYEQYFGPGTRLTVT.

This chain links TRBV9 with TRBJ2-5; TCRdb proposes TRBD1, but this gene call is untestable without DNA. Germline-derived CDR1 and CDR2 are SGDLS and YYNGEE. CDR3 length equals 19 residues. CDR3 sequence reads: CASSVAAGGPNEYQETQYF.

The rearrangement joins TRBV28 to TRBJ2-7. Germline V gene lookup returns CDR1 MDHEN and CDR2 SYDVKM. This CDR3 spans 12 amino acids. The CDR3 sequence is CASSTGWGEQYF.

V usage is TRBV7-2 and J usage is TRBJ1-5. CDR1 and CDR2 from the germline V gene are SGHTA and FQGNSA. The CDR3 is 14 residues long. CDR3 sequence reads: CASSSRGGNQPQHF.

The CDR3 here is CASNPEGGITDTQYF. This chain connects TRBV28 to TRBJ2-3; without DNA, the TCRdb call of TRBD2 cannot be checked. The CDR3 runs 15 residues. Per the germline V gene, CDR1 is MDHEN and CDR2 is SYDVKM.

The rearrangement links TRBV5-1 to TRBJ2-3. Germline V gene data show CDR1 as SGHRS and CDR2 as YFSETQ. The CDR3 consists of 15 residues. CDR3 loop: CASSLDRPSTDTQYF.

This chain connects TRBV16 to TRBJ2-1; TCRdb proposes TRBD1, but this gene call is untestable without DNA. Germline values: CDR1 KGHSY, CDR2 FQNENV. The CDR3 extends over 15 amino acids. The CDR3 region is CASSQGTGGRNEQFF. The whole variable domain, filled in from reference TRBV16 and TRBJ2-1, reads GEEVAQTPKHLVRGEGQKAKLYCAPIKGHSYVFWYQQVLKNEFKFLISFQNENVFDETGMPKERFSAKCLPNSPCSLEIQATKLEDSAVYFCASSQGTGGRNEQFFGPGTRLTVL.

The chain recombines TRBV15 with TRBJ2-7. The CDR3 contains 15 residues. The germline V gene encodes CDR1 LNHNV and CDR2 YYDKDF (reference sequence). The CDR3 loop is CATSRGMGSSYEQYF.

This chain links TRBV12-3 or TRBV12-4 with TRBJ2-1; absent DNA, TCRdb's TRBD1 call cannot be checked. This CDR3 has 15 amino acids. The CDR3 loop reads CASSTNDRGPRSLVF.

The chain joins TRBV4-3 to TRBJ2-2; TCRdb designates TRBD2, a call that cannot be tested without DNA. CDR3 length equals 21 residues. CDR1 and CDR2 from the germline V gene are LGHNA and YSLEER. The chain's CDR3 is CASSQQKLGLAGGTNTGELFF.

The chain uses TRBV5-6 and TRBJ2-1; TCRdb designates TRBD1, a call that cannot be tested without DNA. CDR1 is SGHDT, CDR2 YYEEEE, per germline. This CDR3 spans 16 amino acids. CDR3: CASSFLTGGYYNEQFF.

CDR3: CASSLGQVAYNEQFF. The gene calls are TRBV5-6 and TRBJ2-1. The CDR3 totals 15 residues. Germline V gene sequence: CDR1 SGHDT, CDR2 YYEEEE.

This chain joins TRBV6-5 and TRBJ2-7. CDR3 size: 14 residues. Germline CDR1 MNHEY, CDR2 SVGAGI. CDR3 residues: CASRVKVLSYEQYF.

The chain has TRBV27 and TRBJ2-7. Per the germline V gene, CDR1 is MNHEY and CDR2 is SMNVEV (reference sequence). CDR3 size: 12 residues. CDR3 sequence: CAPRGSSYEQYF.

The chain is built from TRBV7-9 and TRBJ2-7; the TCRdb D gene call, TRBD1, has no DNA to confirm it. CDR3 length: 13 residues. Germline-derived CDR1 and CDR2 are SEHNR and FQNEAQ (reference sequence). CDR3 loop: CAVGGTGSYEQYF.

The rearrangement joins TRBV7-8 to TRBJ1-2; TCRdb selects TRBD1, and the lack of DNA leaves this call unchecked. This CDR3 spans 15 amino acids. Germline CDR1 is SGHVS and CDR2 is FQNEAQ. The CDR3 sequence is CASTPGTGVYYGYTF.

The chain couples TRBV12-3 or TRBV12-4 to TRBJ2-7; TCRdb selects TRBD1, and the lack of DNA leaves this call unchecked. This CDR3 has 15 amino acids. Here the CDR3 reads CASSLRQGRSYEQYF.

This chain joins TRBV28 and TRBJ2-5; as DNA is missing, the TRBD2 call by TCRdb cannot be tested. Germline CDR1 is MDHEN and CDR2 is SYDVKM. This CDR3 region has 15 residues. The CDR3 sequence is CASSLAGKYQETQYF.

This sequence joins TRBV4-1 and TRBJ2-1. CDR3 length equals 15 residues. In germline, CDR1 is MGHRA, CDR2 YSYEKL. The CDR3 sequence: CASSQRLGMNNEQFF.

The V and J genes are TRBV4-3 and TRBJ2-7. This CDR3 spans 16 amino acids. Germline loops: CDR1 LGHNA, CDR2 YSLEER. The CDR3 sequence is CASSQDLSGSSYEQYF.

The chain has TRBV27 and TRBJ2-7. CDR1 and CDR2 (germline): MNHEY, SMNVEV (reference sequence). CDR3 length: 15 amino acids. The CDR3 protein is CASSLLLGNSYEQYF.

V and J are TRBV4-2 and TRBJ2-7; absent DNA, TCRdb's TRBD1 call cannot be checked. This CDR3 comprises 15 residues. Per germline, CDR1 LGHNA and CDR2 YNFKEQ. CDR3 loop: CASSQDRTGSYEQYF.

The chain employs TRBV29-1 and TRBJ1-1. Germline assignment: CDR1 SQVTM and CDR2 ANQGSEA. The CDR3 loop spans 12 amino acids. The CDR3 sequence: CSVHTSGTEAFF.

This chain joins TRBV29-1 and TRBJ2-2. This CDR3 comprises 11 residues. Germline values: CDR1 SQVTM, CDR2 ANQGSEA. The CDR3 spells CSVEETGELFF.

The rearrangement joins TRBV12-3 or TRBV12-4 to TRBJ2-1. The CDR3 length is 14 residues. CDR3 region: CASSFIPPSNEQFF.

J is TRBJ2-1 and V is TRBV5-1; TCRdb outputs TRBD2, but without DNA this stays unchecked. The CDR3 is 17 amino acids. Germline V gene data show CDR1 as SGHRS and CDR2 as YFSETQ. The CDR3 region is CASSLGSGRAEYNEQFF.

The V gene is TRBV20-1, the J gene TRBJ2-5; with no DNA, the TCRdb D assignment of TRBD2 cannot be verified. Germline V CDR1 and CDR2: DFQATT, SNEGSKA (reference sequence). This CDR3 is 14 amino acids long. CDR3 protein: CSARAKTSQETQYF.

The chain combines TRBV4-2 with TRBJ2-7. This CDR3 region has 15 residues. CDR1 LGHNA and CDR2 YNFKEQ come from the germline V gene. The CDR3 loop is CASSQGLSFTYEQYF.

The V call is TRBV28, the J call TRBJ2-2. The CDR3 is made up of 15 amino acids. Germline V lookup: CDR1 MDHEN, CDR2 SYDVKM. This chain's CDR3 is CASSLDLSGTGELFF.